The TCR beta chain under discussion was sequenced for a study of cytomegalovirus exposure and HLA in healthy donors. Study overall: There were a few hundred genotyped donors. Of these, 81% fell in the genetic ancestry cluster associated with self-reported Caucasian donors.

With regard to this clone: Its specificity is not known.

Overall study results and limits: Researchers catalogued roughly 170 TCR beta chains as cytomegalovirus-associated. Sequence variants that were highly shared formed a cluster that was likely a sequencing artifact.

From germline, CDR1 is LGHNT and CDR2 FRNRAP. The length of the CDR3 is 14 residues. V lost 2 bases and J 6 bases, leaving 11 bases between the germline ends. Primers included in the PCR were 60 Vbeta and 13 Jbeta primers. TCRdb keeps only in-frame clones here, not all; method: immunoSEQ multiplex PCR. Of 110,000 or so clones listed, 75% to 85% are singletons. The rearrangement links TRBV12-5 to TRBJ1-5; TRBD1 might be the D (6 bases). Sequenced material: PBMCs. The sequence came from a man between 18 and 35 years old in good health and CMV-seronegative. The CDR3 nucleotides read TGTGCTAGTGGTTTGCCAGGGGAGGGTCAGCCCCAGCATTTT. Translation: CASGLPGEGQPQHF.